The subject of this entry is one T cell receptor beta chain. TCRdb keeps only in-frame clones here, not all; method: immunoSEQ multiplex PCR. The data show thousands of clones, 80% seen once. The source of the sample is a study of T cell repertoires in ileal Crohn's disease. Looking at the study overall: Around 40% were active smokers at surgery; median disease duration was approximately 8.5 years.

In germline, CDR1 is MGHRA, CDR2 YSYEKL. This CDR3 is built from 15 residues. V was pared by 0 bases and J by 5 bases, with 13 bases between. Time point of the sample: inflamed ileum from the surgical specimen. The sequencing sample was made of ileal tissue. The chain uses TRBV4-1 and TRBJ1-2; D is unclear. The TCR sequence derives from an adult with Crohn's disease. CDR3 protein: CASSQDMSSTYGYTF. In DNA form, the CDR3 reads TGCGCCAGCAGCCAAGATATGAGCTCTACTTATGGCTACACCTTC.